These 11 T cell receptor beta chains were sequenced from one sample in a study of T cells in Graves' hyperthyroidism and ophthalmopathy. Amplified TCR beta CDR3 regions derived from RNA transcripts. In the first-round RT-PCR of the TCR CDR3, the HTBI primer set was used. TCRdb used MiXCR to reprocess the multiplex PCR reads, holding one entry per CDR3 protein. The sample has hundreds of thousands of distinct CDR3 sequences, more than 30% seen once. The sequencing input was blood. The receptors stem from a man aged 18-30 years with Graves' hyperthyroidism.

This clonotype was observed a handful of times. The rearrangement uses TRBV2 and TRBJ1-4; 8 bases match TRBD1. The J segment lost 8 bases and the V segment lost 6 bases, leaving 5 bases of the junction unmatched. This CDR3 comprises 13 residues. CDR1 and CDR2 from the germline V gene are SNHLY and FYNNEI. The DNA for the CDR3 is TGTGCCAGCAGCAAGGGGACAGGAGAAAAACTGTTTTTT. Its protein is CASSKGTGEKLFF.

This clonotype was observed a few times. The chain couples TRBV11-2 to TRBJ1-5; 7 bases align to TRBD1. V was pared by 5 bases and J by 3 bases, with 7 bases of the junction left unmatched. The germline gives CDR1 SGHAT, CDR2 FQNNGV. The CDR3 sequence is 15 residues long. CDR3 in amino acids: CASSRGQQPNQPQHF. DNA of the CDR3: TGTGCCAGCAGCCGGGGACAGCAACCCAATCAGCCCCAGCATTTT. The full variable domain, in which reference TRBV11-2 and TRBJ1-5 provide the parts outside the CDR3, is EAGVAQSPRYKIIEKRQSVAFWCNPISGHATLYWYQQILGQGPKLLIQFQNNGVVDDSQLPKDRFSAERLKGVDSTLKIQPAKLEDSAVYLCASSRGQQPNQPQHFGDGTRLSIL.

The J gene is TRBJ2-7, the V gene TRBV7-2; 9 nucleotides agree with TRBD1. Germline V gene lookup returns CDR1 SGHTA and CDR2 FQGNSA. CDR3 length: 16 residues. The V segment lost 3 bases and the J segment 1 base; nucleotides outside the gene matches: 7. The CDR3 DNA follows: TGTGCCAGCAGCTTCTCTCTCGGACAGGGGTCCTACGAGCAGTACTTC. Translated: CASSFSLGQGSYEQYF.

This clonotype was seen a few times. The rearrangement joins TRBV5-1 to TRBJ2-6; no definite D call. CDR1 SGHRS and CDR2 YFSETQ come from the germline V gene. V lost 2 bases and J lost 0, with 15 bases in between. The CDR3 extends over 18 amino acids. The CDR3 DNA sequence: TGCGCCAGCAGCTTAACTCCGGGCCCAGACTCTGGGGCCAACGTCCTGACTTTC. Amino acids: CASSLTPGPDSGANVLTF. Based on the CDR3 plus reference TRBV5-1 and TRBJ2-6, the full variable domain is KAGVTQTPRYLIKTRGQQVTLSCSPISGHRSVSWYQQTPGQGLQFLFEYFSETQRNKGNFPGRFSGRQFSNSRSEMNVSTLELGDSALYLCASSLTPGPDSGANVLTFGAGSRLTVL.

Only a few counts were recorded for this clonotype. The chain joins TRBV6-6 to TRBJ1-5, with TRBD1 as a possible D gene (5 bases). V lost 7 bases to trimming and J lost 5 bases, with 18 bases between them. The CDR3 is made up of 15 amino acids. Germline V gene lookup returns CDR1 MNHNY and CDR2 SVGAGI (reference sequence). CDR3 sequence: CASNHGAQSYQPQHF. CDR3 coding DNA: TGTGCCAGCAACCACGGGGCGCAGTCCTATCAGCCCCAGCATTTT.

This chain joins TRBV6-1 and TRBJ2-7; 8 bases are shared with TRBD1. The CDR3 loop spans 15 amino acids. The V segment lost 6 bases and the J segment 4 bases; nucleotides outside the gene matches: 11. Germline V gene lookup returns CDR1 MNHNS and CDR2 SASEGT. The CDR3, as DNA: TGTGCCAGCAGCACCTACCCTCAGGGGGCGTACGAGCAGTACTTC. It specifies CASSTYPQGAYEQYF.

The chain carries TRBV2 and TRBJ1-5; possibly TRBD1 for D (5 bases). The germline V and J ends were trimmed by 1 base and 11 bases, with 15 bases remaining between them. The CDR3 contains 14 residues. Germline V gene data show CDR1 as SNHLY and CDR2 as FYNNEI. CDR3 amino acids: CASSEGDGKETQHF. The CDR3 DNA reads TGTGCCAGCAGTGAAGGGGACGGCAAAGAGACCCAGCATTTT.

The chain couples TRBV19 to TRBJ2-5; 9 bases are shared with TRBD1. V shed 5 bases, J shed 4 bases, and the junction held 11 bases outside the gene matches. Germline V gene sequence: CDR1 LNHDA, CDR2 SQIVND (reference sequence). The CDR3 runs 16 residues. CDR3 protein: CASSPRDRVARETQYF. The CDR3 coding sequence is TGTGCCAGTAGTCCCCGGGACAGGGTAGCCCGAGAGACCCAGTACTTC.

The genes are TRBV6-2 or TRBV6-3 and TRBJ1-5, with D possibly matching TRBD1 (6 bases). Germline V gene sequence: CDR1 MNHEY, CDR2 SVGEGT. V was pared by 4 bases and J by 6 bases, with 10 bases between. The CDR3 is 13 amino acids. The DNA for the CDR3 is TGTGCCAGCAGTTTCACAGGGACTCAGCCCCAGCATTTT. Translating it yields CASSFTGTQPQHF.

The rearrangement uses TRBV12-3 or TRBV12-4 and TRBJ1-6; D is ambiguous. This CDR3 region has 14 residues. With 5 bases removed from V and 10 bases from J, the gap between germline ends came to 15 bases. CDR3 region: CASSGTGFGSPLHF. The DNA of the CDR3 is TGTGCCAGCAGTGGTACCGGGTTTGGCTCACCCCTCCACTTT.

The chain couples TRBV20-1 to TRBJ2-7; possibly TRBD1 or TRBD2 for D (6 bases each). V gave up 3 bases and J gave up 5 bases, with 11 bases separating them. CDR3 length: 12 residues. Germline loops: CDR1 DFQATT, CDR2 SNEGSKA (reference sequence). The CDR3 DNA reads TGCAGTGCTAGTGATAGGGGGGACGAGCAGTACTTC. This translates into CSASDRGDEQYF.